One T cell receptor beta chain is described in this entry. What it recognizes is unknown. The CDR3 loop spans 19 amino acids. Clones were sequenced by immunoSEQ multiplex PCR, and TCRdb holds only the in-frame ones, with some missing. The data contain 65,000 to 80,000 clones, around 85% of them singletons. This sample is part of a study of T cells in localized non-small cell lung cancer. Points from the study as a whole: Among the top 100 tumor clones, a median about 59 appeared in adjacent lung. Of the tissues analyzed, uninvolved adjacent lung showed maximal T cell clonality, greater than tumor.

The V call is TRBV21-1, the J call TRBJ1-1; the table gives TRBD1 as D, unverified against the DNA. TRBV21-1 is a documented pseudogene. Sequences were derived from peripheral blood, sampled before any cancer treatment. The receptor was derived from a female donor at least 60 years old with stage I lung adenocarcinoma. The CDR3 DNA reads TGTGCCAGCAGCAAAAAAAGCACTCGCTCGGACAGGGCGAACACTGAAGCTTTCTTT. This encodes CASSKKSTRSDRANTEAFF.